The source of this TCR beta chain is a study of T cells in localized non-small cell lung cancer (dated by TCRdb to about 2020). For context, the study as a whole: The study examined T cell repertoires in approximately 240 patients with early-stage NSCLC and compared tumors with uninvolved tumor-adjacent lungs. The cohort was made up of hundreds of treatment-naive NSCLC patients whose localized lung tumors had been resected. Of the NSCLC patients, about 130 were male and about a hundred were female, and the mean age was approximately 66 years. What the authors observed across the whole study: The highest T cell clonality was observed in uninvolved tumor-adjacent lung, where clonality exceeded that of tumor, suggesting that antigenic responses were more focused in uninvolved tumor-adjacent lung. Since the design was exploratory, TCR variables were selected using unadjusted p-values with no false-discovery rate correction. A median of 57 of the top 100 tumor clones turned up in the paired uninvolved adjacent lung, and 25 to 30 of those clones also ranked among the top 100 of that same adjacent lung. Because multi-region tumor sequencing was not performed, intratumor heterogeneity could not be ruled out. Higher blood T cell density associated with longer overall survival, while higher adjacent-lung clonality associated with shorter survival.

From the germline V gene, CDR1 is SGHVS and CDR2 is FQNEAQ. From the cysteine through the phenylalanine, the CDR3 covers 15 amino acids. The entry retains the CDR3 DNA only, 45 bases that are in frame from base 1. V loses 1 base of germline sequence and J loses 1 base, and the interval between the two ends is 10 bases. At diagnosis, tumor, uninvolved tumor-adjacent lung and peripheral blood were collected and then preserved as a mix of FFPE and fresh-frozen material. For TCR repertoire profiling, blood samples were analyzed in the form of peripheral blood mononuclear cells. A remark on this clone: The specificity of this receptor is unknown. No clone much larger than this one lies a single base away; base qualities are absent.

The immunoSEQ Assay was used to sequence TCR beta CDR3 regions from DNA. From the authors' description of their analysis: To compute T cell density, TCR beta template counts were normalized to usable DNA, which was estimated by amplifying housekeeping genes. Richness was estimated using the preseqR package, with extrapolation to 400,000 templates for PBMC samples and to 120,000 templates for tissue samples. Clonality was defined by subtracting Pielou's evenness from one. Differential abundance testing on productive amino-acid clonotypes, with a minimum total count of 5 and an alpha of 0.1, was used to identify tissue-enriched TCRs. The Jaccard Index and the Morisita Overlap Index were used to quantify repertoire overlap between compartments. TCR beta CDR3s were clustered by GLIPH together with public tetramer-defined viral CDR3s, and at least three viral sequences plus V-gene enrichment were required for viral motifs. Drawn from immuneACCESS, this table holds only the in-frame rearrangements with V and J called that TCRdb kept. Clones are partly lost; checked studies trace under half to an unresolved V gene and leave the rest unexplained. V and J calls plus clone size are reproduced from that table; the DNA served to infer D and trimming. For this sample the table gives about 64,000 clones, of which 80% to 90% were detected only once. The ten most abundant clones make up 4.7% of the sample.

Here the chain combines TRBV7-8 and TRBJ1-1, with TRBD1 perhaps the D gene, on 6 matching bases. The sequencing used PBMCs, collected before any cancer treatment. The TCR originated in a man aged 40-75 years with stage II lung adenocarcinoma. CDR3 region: CASSLGGAANTEAFF. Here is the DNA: TGTGCCAGCAGCTTAGGGGGGGCAGCGAACACTGAAGCTTTCTTT.